Below, 14 T cell receptor beta chains from the same sample are listed, as sequenced in a study of blood T cell repertoires in COVID-19. Measured with immunoSEQ multiplex PCR; TCRdb has only the in-frame clones, and not every one. The sample has 110,000 or so clones, around 89% seen once. The sample consisted of peripheral blood. All receptors derive from a man aged 65 to 85 with active or convalescent COVID-19.

The chain couples TRBV21-1 to TRBJ2-7; the table's TRBD2 call for D was not verified on the DNA. TRBV21-1 is given as a pseudogene. The CDR3 contains 15 residues. In nucleotides, the CDR3 is TGTGCCAGCAGCAAAGGACTCACACCCCTCTACGAGCAGTACTTC. Translated, it gives CASSKGLTPLYEQYF.

V usage is TRBV23-1 and J usage is TRBJ1-6; 7 positions agree with TRBD1. TRBV23-1 falls under the ORF class, with uncertain function. CDR3 size: 17 residues. The trim removed 0 bases at V and 8 bases at J, leaving 10 bases unmatched. CDR3 nucleotide sequence: TGCGCCAGCAGTCAATCGGACAGGTGGTCTGGAGATTCACCCCTCCACTTT. This sequence encodes CASSQSDRWSGDSPLHF.

Of note for this clone: Other DNA sequences from this sample encode an identical CDR3 as well. V is TRBV5-1 and J is TRBJ1-5, with 9 positions matching TRBD1. The CDR3 runs to 14 residues. Per germline, CDR1 SGHRS and CDR2 YFSETQ. J gave up 4 bases and V 4 bases, and 3 bases lay outside the gene matches. Written as DNA, the CDR3 is TGCGCCAGCAGCCCCGGACAGGGGAATCAGCCCCAGCATTTT. Translation gives CASSPGQGNQPQHF.

This chain joins TRBV28 and TRBJ1-4, with 9 bases that match TRBD1. The V segment lost 7 bases and the J segment 6 bases; nucleotides outside the gene matches: 6. Germline CDR1 is MDHEN and CDR2 is SYDVKM. The CDR3 extends over 14 amino acids. This CDR3 is CASTLRQGDEKLFF. CDR3 nucleotides: TGTGCCAGCACCCTGCGACAGGGGGATGAAAAACTGTTTTTT.

This chain connects TRBV2 to TRBJ2-1; possible D gene TRBD2, 5 bases. The CDR3 runs to 13 residues. The V gene's germline CDR1 is SNHLY and CDR2 FYNNEI. The V and J ends lost 4 bases and 10 bases respectively, with 14 bases between them. The CDR3 nucleotides read TGTGCCAGCAGTGTCCCACCCGCTAGCGAGCAGTTCTTC. Translating it yields CASSVPPASEQFF.

The chain combines TRBV10-3 with TRBJ1-1; D not certain. Germline V gives CDR1 ENHRY, CDR2 SYGVKD. V was clipped by 8 bases and J by 4 bases, with 14 bases between them. The CDR3 is 13 residues long. The CDR3 bases are TGTGCCATCGACGACGGAGGGTCCACTGAAGCTTTCTTT. Its protein product is CAIDDGGSTEAFF.

V gene TRBV6-6 combines with J gene TRBJ2-5, with 12 bases identical to TRBD2. CDR3 length: 14 residues. Germline lookup yields CDR1 MNHNY and CDR2 SVGAGI (reference sequence). Trimming removed 5 bases from V and 5 bases from J; junction bases left unmatched: 3. CDR3 sequence: CASSPTSGRETQYF. The CDR3 bases are TGTGCCAGCAGTCCAACTAGCGGGAGGGAGACCCAGTACTTC.

The chain links TRBV25-1 to TRBJ2-7; 7 bases agree with TRBD1. Germline V gene sequence: CDR1 MGHDK, CDR2 SYGVNS. CDR3 length: 13 amino acids. The ends lost 7 bases at V and 2 bases at J; junction bases unmatched: 5. The CDR3 loop reads CASKDRLAYEQYF. The CDR3 bases are TGTGCCAGCAAGGACAGGTTAGCCTACGAGCAGTACTTC.

The V call is TRBV19, the J call TRBJ2-7; 8 bases are shared with TRBD2. This CDR3 region has 15 residues. The germline CDR1 and CDR2 sequences are LNHDA and SQIVND (reference sequence). V dropped 5 bases and J dropped 2; count of bases not matched to a gene: 8. CDR3 residues: CASSSAGGSTYEQYF. CDR3 bases: TGTGCCAGTAGTTCCGCGGGAGGATCAACCTACGAGCAGTACTTC. The full variable domain, in which reference TRBV19 and TRBJ2-7 provide the parts outside the CDR3, is DGGITQSPKYLFRKEGQNVTLSCEQNLNHDAMYWYRQDPGQGLRLIYYSQIVNDFQKGDIAEGYSVSREKKESFPLTVTSAQKNPTAFYLCASSSAGGSTYEQYFGPGTRLTVT.

The chain employs TRBV27 and TRBJ2-7, with 7 bases matching TRBD2. Germline-derived CDR1 and CDR2 are MNHEY and SMNVEV (reference sequence). J lost 3 bases, V lost 5 bases, and 10 bases had no gene match. This CDR3 contains 15 residues. CDR3 sequence: CASSLRSGNFYEQYF. The CDR3 DNA is TGTGCCAGCAGTCTTAGGAGCGGGAATTTCTACGAGCAGTACTTC.

The rearrangement links TRBV11-2 to TRBJ1-4; D may be TRBD1 (5 bases). V lost 1 base and J 7 bases, leaving 10 bases between the germline ends. The CDR3 sequence is 14 residues long. Germline V gives CDR1 SGHAT, CDR2 FQNNGV. In nucleotides, the CDR3 is TGTGCCAGCAGCTTAGTAGGGGAGGGTGAAAAACTGTTTTTT. Protein: CASSLVGEGEKLFF.

This chain uses TRBV12-5 with TRBJ2-3, with TRBD1 as a possible D gene (6 bases). Trimming took 7 bases from V and 9 from J, leaving 20 bases between them. This CDR3 region has 14 residues. Germline loops: CDR1 LGHNT, CDR2 FRNRAP. The CDR3 region has the DNA TGTGCTAGTGCCTTGGGACACGTGGGTAGAACGCAGTATTTT. This encodes CASALGHVGRTQYF.

The rearrangement uses TRBV5-1 and TRBJ1-3, with 7 bases that match TRBD1. CDR1 and CDR2 from the germline V gene are SGHRS and YFSETQ. The CDR3 is 16 amino acids. The junction had 5 bases not matched to a gene; V was cut back by 2 bases and J by 0 bases. In nucleotides, the CDR3 is TGCGCCAGCAGCTTTCAGACAGGGATCTCTGGAAACACCATATATTTT. It specifies CASSFQTGISGNTIYF.

The rearrangement uses TRBV6-5 and TRBJ2-2; D is possibly TRBD2 (5 bases). This CDR3 contains 15 residues. Germline V gene data show CDR1 as MNHEY and CDR2 as SVGAGI. With 5 bases removed from V and 3 bases from J, the gap between germline ends came to 13 bases. The CDR3 here is CASSRTPVYTGELFF. The CDR3 DNA sequence: TGTGCCAGCAGTAGGACTCCCGTATACACCGGGGAGCTGTTTTTT.